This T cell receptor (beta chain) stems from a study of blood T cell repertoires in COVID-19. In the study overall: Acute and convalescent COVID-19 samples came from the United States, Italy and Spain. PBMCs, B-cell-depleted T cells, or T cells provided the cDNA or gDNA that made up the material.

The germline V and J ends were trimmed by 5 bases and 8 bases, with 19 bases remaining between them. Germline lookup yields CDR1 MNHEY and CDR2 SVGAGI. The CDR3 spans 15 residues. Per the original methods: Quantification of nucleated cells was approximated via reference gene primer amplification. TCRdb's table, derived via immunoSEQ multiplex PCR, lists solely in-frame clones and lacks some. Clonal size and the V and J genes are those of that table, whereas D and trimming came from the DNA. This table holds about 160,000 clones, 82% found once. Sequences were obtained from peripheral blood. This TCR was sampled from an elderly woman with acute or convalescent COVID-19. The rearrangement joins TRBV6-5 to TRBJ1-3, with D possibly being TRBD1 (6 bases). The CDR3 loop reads CASSRVDSRWDTIYF. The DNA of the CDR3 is TGTGCCAGCAGTCGGGTGGACAGCAGATGGGACACCATATATTTT.